The 11 T cell receptor beta chains in this list originate from one sample, sequenced in a study of high-grade serous ovarian cancer treatment subgroups. Clones were read by immunoSEQ multiplex PCR, and TCRdb kept only the in-frame ones, dropping some. Of approximately 6,600 clones in the sample, less than 85% were seen once. The tumor samples were collected prior to definitive surgery or chemotherapy. Input material: tumor tissue. The receptors come from a human donor with high-grade serous ovarian cancer.

A few counts support this clone. This chain links TRBV30 with TRBJ2-5, with a weak D call TRBD2 (7 bases). The CDR3 runs to 18 residues. Germline CDR1 and CDR2: GTSNPN and SVGIG (reference sequence). V lost 0 bases, J lost 0 bases, and 20 bases lay in between. CDR3 nucleotides: TGTGCCTGGAGTGTACTGGGGGGGCGAGGGGCTGACCAAGAGACCCAGTACTTC. This translates into CAWSVLGGRGADQETQYF. The variable domain in full, with the rest retrieved from reference TRBV30 and TRBJ2-5, is SQTIHQWPATLVQPVGSPLSLECTVEGTSNPNLYWYRQAAGRGLQLLFYSVGIGQISSEVPQNLSASRPQDRQFILSSKKLLLSDSGFYLCAWSVLGGRGADQETQYFGPGTRLLVL.

This clone is classed as medium-sized. V gene TRBV25-1 combines with J gene TRBJ2-5; TRBD1 is a possible D gene (6 bases). CDR3 length equals 16 residues. V lost 5 bases and J 0 bases, leaving 16 bases between the germline ends. Germline values: CDR1 MGHDK, CDR2 SYGVNS. The CDR3 coding sequence is TGTGCCAGCAGTCCAGCTAGGGGACAAAACCAAGAGACCCAGTACTTC. Translation gives CASSPARGQNQETQYF.

The chain has TRBV4-3 and TRBJ2-3, with D unclear. Trimming stripped 3 bases from V and 3 bases from J, with 16 bases between. CDR1 and CDR2 from the germline V gene are LGHNA and YSLEER. This CDR3 spans 16 amino acids. The DNA of the CDR3 is TGCGCCAGCAGCCAGGAATATCCACCTCGGACAGATACGCAGTATTTT. Protein: CASSQEYPPRTDTQYF.

This clone was seen only a few times. The chain employs TRBV10-1 and TRBJ1-2; D uncertain. CDR1 is WNHNN, CDR2 SYGVQD, per germline (reference sequence). V lost 0 bases and J lost 4, with 6 bases in between. The CDR3 contains 13 residues. The CDR3 sequence is CASSESPAYGYTF. CDR3 nucleotides: TGCGCCAGCAGTGAGTCCCCAGCCTATGGCTACACCTTC.

The chain carries TRBV28 and TRBJ2-1; maybe TRBD1 (6 bases). V was pared by 3 bases and J by 2 bases, with 8 bases between. The V gene's germline CDR1 is MDHEN and CDR2 SYDVKM. The length of the CDR3 is 14 residues. In DNA form, the CDR3 reads TGTGCCAGCAGTTTGGCAGGGGCCTACAATGAGCAGTTCTTC. Translated, it gives CASSLAGAYNEQFF.

The chain is built from TRBV10-3 and TRBJ2-3, with no clear D. This CDR3 contains 15 residues. Germline loops: CDR1 ENHRY, CDR2 SYGVKD. Trimming took 5 bases from V and 4 from J, leaving 16 bases between them. The CDR3 spells CAISLGLGMADTQYF. CDR3 bases: TGTGCCATCAGTCTAGGATTGGGGATGGCAGATACGCAGTATTTT.

V usage is TRBV21-1 and J usage is TRBJ2-3. TRBV21-1 is given as a pseudogene. The CDR3 has 19 residues. The CDR3 sequence is CASSKAGEDQRSGTDTQYF. The CDR3 nucleotides read TGTGCCAGCAGCAAAGCGGGGGAAGACCAACGCTCTGGCACAGATACGCAGTATTTT.

The gene calls are TRBV7-4 and TRBJ2-5; D not certain. The V end was cut by 2 bases, the J end by 6 bases, with 16 bases between. The CDR3 has 15 residues. Germline loops: CDR1 SGHVT, CDR2 SQSDAQ. CDR3 sequence (DNA): TGTGCCAGCAGCTTAAAAGGTAACCGGTGGAAGACCCAGTACTTC. This encodes CASSLKGNRWKTQYF.

This chain links TRBV10-2 with TRBJ2-7, with TRBD1 matching over 8 bases. From germline, CDR1 is WSHSY and CDR2 SAAADI. The ends lost 5 bases at V and 0 bases at J; junction bases unmatched: 3. The CDR3 has 14 amino acids. CDR3 sequence reads: CASSSQGASYEQYF. CDR3 DNA sequence: TGCGCCAGCAGTTCCCAGGGGGCCTCCTACGAGCAGTACTTC.

This rearrangement joins TRBV14 to TRBJ2-5; tentative D call: TRBD1 (5 bases). V was cut by 5 bases and J by 1 base, with 8 bases left in between. The CDR3 contains 13 residues. The germline V gene encodes CDR1 SGHDN and CDR2 FVKESK. In nucleotides, the CDR3 is TGTGCCAGCAGCAGGGGCCTCCAAGAGACCCAGTACTTC. Translation gives CASSRGLQETQYF.

This chain links TRBV19 with TRBJ1-5; D perhaps matches TRBD1 (6 bases). The germline V gene encodes CDR1 LNHDA and CDR2 SQIVND (reference sequence). The CDR3 loop spans 16 amino acids. V gave up 7 bases and J gave up 4 bases, with 20 bases separating them. CDR3 loop: CASIPNRDTKNQPQHF. As DNA, the CDR3 is TGTGCCAGTATTCCCAACCGGGACACCAAGAATCAGCCCCAGCATTTT.